The entry that follows covers one T cell receptor (beta chain) sequence. Germline V gene lookup returns CDR1 LNHDA and CDR2 SQIVND (reference sequence). With 0 bases removed from V and 4 bases from J, the gap between germline ends came to 9 bases. The CDR3 is 14 amino acids. The data were taken from a study of blood T cell repertoires in COVID-19. TCRdb keeps only in-frame clones here, not all; method: immunoSEQ multiplex PCR. The data contain under 50,000 clones, 65% to 80% of them singletons. The chain joins TRBV19 to TRBJ2-5; D gene unclear. This TCR came from a human donor with active or convalescent COVID-19. The donor label of this sample is uncertain. The specimen was peripheral blood. The CDR3 loop reads CASSIDSNSETQYF. CDR3 DNA sequence: TGTGCCAGTAGTATAGATTCGAACTCAGAGACCCAGTACTTC.